The rows below give T cell receptor beta chains drawn from one sample of a study of radiation and T cells in renal cell carcinoma. Repertoires were generated with immunoSEQ multiplex PCR, while TCRdb's copy carries only in-frame clones and drops some. Of over 90,000 clones listed, 70% to 85% were seen once; the top ten hold less than 7.5%. The sequences come from blood, collected from a patient whose treatment included radiotherapy and nephrectomy. The receptors shown here come from a man aged 55 to 69 with renal cell carcinoma. Each CDR3 is given with its conserved first and last residue. The order of the fields is clone size, D gene, J gene, V gene, CDR3 DNA, CDR3 protein. D genes are given only for firm matches. A row's size may be missing; if present it is once, few, many or a size class.

. TRBD2 TRBJ2-5 TRBV9 TGTGCCAGCGCTTCGCGGGAGGGCAGGTGGGAGACCCAGTACTTC CASASREGRWETQYF
. . TRBJ1-1 TRBV13 TGTGCCAGCAGGGGCTTGGGGAACACTGAAGCTTTCTTT CASRGLGNTEAFF
. TRBD1 TRBJ2-3 TRBV19 TGTGCCACCTCCTACCCGGGACAGGTTTTAAATACGCAGTATTTT CATSYPGQVLNTQYF
. . TRBJ2-6 TRBV5-1 TGCGCCAGCAGCTTGACCCTCTCTGGGGCCAACGTCCTGACTTTC CASSLTLSGANVLTF
. . TRBJ1-2 TRBV30 TGTGCCTGGAGTGTCGGACCCGCGAGGGGCTACACCTTC CAWSVGPARGYTF
once . TRBJ2-5 TRBV27 TGTGCCAGCAGTTTATCGAGGGTGAAGACCCAGTACTTC CASSLSRVKTQYF
. . TRBJ2-1 TRBV5-4 TGTGCCAGCAGCGGGGGAATCGGCGGGAATGGCGGGGATGAGCAGTTCTTC CASSGGIGGNGGDEQFF
. . TRBJ2-1 TRBV19 TGTGCCAGTAGTGTCGCTAGCGAGTACAATGAGCAGTTCTTC CASSVASEYNEQFF
. . TRBJ2-3 TRBV6-1 TGTGCCAGCAGGACCGCTGGCACGGATACGCAGTATTTT CASRTAGTDTQYF
. TRBD2 TRBJ2-7 TRBV4-1 TGCGCCAGCAGCCAAGATCTGCTAGCGGGAGTAGAAGAGCAGTACTTC CASSQDLLAGVEEQYF
once . TRBJ2-5 TRBV27 TGTGCCAGCACGACGGCCCTCAACGGAGAGACCCAGTACTTC CASTTALNGETQYF
. . TRBJ1-4 TRBV15 TGTGCCACCAGCAGAGGTAGGATGGGCCTGTTTTTT CATSRGRMGLFF
. TRBD2 TRBJ2-1 TRBV30 TGTGCCTGGAGTAGCGGACTAGCGGTAAATGAGCAGTTCTTC CAWSSGLAVNEQFF
. . TRBJ2-1 TRBV15 TGTGCCACCAGCAGAGGCCGCGGGTACAATGAGCAGTTCTTC CATSRGRGYNEQFF
. TRBD2 TRBJ2-1 TRBV6-5 TGTGCCAGCAGTCTAGCGGGAGGGCCGGGCAATGAGCAGTTCTTC CASSLAGGPGNEQFF
. . TRBJ2-1 TRBV19 TGTGCCAGTAGTATCGTGACCCTCTACAATGAGCAGTTCTTC CASSIVTLYNEQFF
. . TRBJ2-7 TRBV27 TGTGCCAGCAGTTTAAATCGCTTCTACGAGCAGTACTTC CASSLNRFYEQYF
. . TRBJ2-5 TRBV7-6 TGTGCCAGCAGCTTAGGACAGAACCAAGAGACCCAGTACTTC CASSLGQNQETQYF
. TRBD1 TRBJ2-5 TRBV7-7 TGTGCCAGCAGCTCAGGGGGCACAGGGTCCCAAGAGACCCAGTACTTC CASSSGGTGSQETQYF
once TRBD2 TRBJ2-3 TRBV7-9 TGTGCCAGCAGCTTTACCGGGAGGGCCCCAGATACGCAGTATTTT CASSFTGRAPDTQYF
. TRBD1 TRBJ2-5 TRBV7-3 TGTGCCAGCAGCTTAACGGGACAGGGCGGAGAGACCCAGTACTTC CASSLTGQGGETQYF
. TRBD1 TRBJ2-6 TRBV19 TGTGCCAGTAGTATAGGAGGACAGGCTGGGGCCAACGTCCTGACTTTC CASSIGGQAGANVLTF
. TRBD2 TRBJ2-1 TRBV5-6 TGTGCCAGCAGCCGGAGTAGCGGGAACAATGAGCAGTTCTTC CASSRSSGNNEQFF
few . TRBJ2-7 TRBV15 TGTGCCACCAGCCGAGGGGGGATTTACGAGCAGTACTTC CATSRGGIYEQYF
few . TRBJ2-7 TRBV5-6 TGTGCCAGCAGCTTGGCGGGGCGCTACGAGCAGTACTTC CASSLAGRYEQYF
. . TRBJ2-7 TRBV7-9 TGTGCCGGCAGCTTAGTGGGGGACACCTACGAGCAGTACTTC CAGSLVGDTYEQYF
. . TRBJ1-6 TRBV4-1 TGCGCCAGCAGCCAAGACAGGTCACCCCTCCACTTT CASSQDRSPLHF
. . TRBJ2-3 TRBV4-3 TGCGCCAGCAGCCTCGGTCTAGCGCGCACAGATACGCAGTATTTT CASSLGLARTDTQYF
. . TRBJ1-4 TRBV10-3 TGTGCCATCAGTGAGTCGGCCAGGGTTTTGTCTAATGAAAAACTGTTTTTT CAISESARVLSNEKLFF
. TRBD2 TRBJ2-5 TRBV11-2 TGTGCCAGCAGCTTAGAGGAGATAGCGGGAATACAAGAGACCCAGTACTTC CASSLEEIAGIQETQYF
. . TRBJ2-7 TRBV7-2 TGTGCCAGCAGCCCGGGCGGAAGGGTCTACGAGCAGTACTTC CASSPGGRVYEQYF
. . TRBJ1-2 TRBV7-9 TGTGCCAGCAGATCAGCCCTCGGTCCACACATCGCTTTTAACTATGGCTACACCTTC CASRSALGPHIAFNYGYTF
. TRBD2 TRBJ2-2 TRBV9 TGTGCCAGCAGCGTAGCGGGCGGGAGAGGCACCGGGGAGCTGTTTTTT CASSVAGGRGTGELFF
. TRBD2 TRBJ2-1 TRBV6-5 TGTGCCAGCAGTTATCGGCTAGCGGCCTACAATGAGCAGTTCTTC CASSYRLAAYNEQFF
. TRBD2 TRBJ2-3 TRBV7-9 TGTGCCAGCAGCCGGACTAGCGGGGGAGCTAGCACAGATACGCAGTATTTT CASSRTSGGASTDTQYF
. . TRBJ1-5 TRBV27 TGTGCCAGCAGTTGGGCTAGGGATCAGCCCCAGCATTTT CASSWARDQPQHF
. . TRBJ2-7 TRBV30 TGTGCCTGGCGTTTAACCTACGAGCAGTACTTC CAWRLTYEQYF
once TRBD1 TRBJ2-7 TRBV29-1 TGCAGCGTGGGACAGGGGGTGGCCGAGCAGTACTTC CSVGQGVAEQYF
few . TRBJ1-1 TRBV28 TGTGCCAGCAGTTTTTTCAGCCGGAGGAACACTGAAGCTTTCTTT CASSFFSRRNTEAFF
once . TRBJ1-2 TRBV2 TGTGCCAGCACGTATCAGGGCGGCTACACCTTC CASTYQGGYTF
. . TRBJ2-1 TRBV14 TGTGCCAGCAGCCAAGATAATAGGCTAGTGCCCCCAATTGAGCAGTTCTTC CASSQDNRLVPPIEQFF
. . TRBJ2-7 TRBV4-2 TGTGCCAGCAGCCAATTAATTACACCTGGCGGGAACGAGCAGTACTTC CASSQLITPGGNEQYF
. TRBD2 TRBJ2-1 TRBV15 TGTGCCACCAGCAGAGATCCTAGCGGGCCGAGCTCCTACAATGAGCAGTTCTTC CATSRDPSGPSSYNEQFF
. . TRBJ2-5 TRBV29-1 TGCAGCGTGTTCGGTGGAGCCTTATCAGAGACCCAGTACTTC CSVFGGALSETQYF
once TRBD2 TRBJ2-1 TRBV5-1 TGCGCCAGCAGCTCCAGCGGGAGTACCACTCATGAGCAGTTCTTC CASSSSGSTTHEQFF
. TRBD2 TRBJ2-7 TRBV27 TGTGCCAGCAGCCATAGCGGGAGGAGGTACGAGCAGTACTTC CASSHSGRRYEQYF
. TRBD2 TRBJ2-1 TRBV4-2 TGTGCCAGCAGCCAAACTAGCGGGAGCCTTGATGAGCAGTTCTTC CASSQTSGSLDEQFF
. TRBD1 TRBJ2-1 TRBV29-1 TGCAGCGCCCAGCAGGGACAGGGCTATGAGCAGTTCTTC CSAQQGQGYEQFF
. . TRBJ1-2 TRBV5-1 TGCGCCAGCAGCTTGGCCGGGACTAGGGGGGACACCTTC CASSLAGTRGDTF
. . TRBJ1-5 TRBV28 TGTGCCAGCAGATTCCCGGGCGCGGGGTCGCGTGGGCCCCAGCATTTT CASRFPGAGSRGPQHF
. . TRBJ2-5 TRBV11-2 TGTGCCAGCAGCACACCGTCAGGGGCCCAGTACTTC CASSTPSGAQYF
. . TRBJ2-1 TRBV19 TGTGCTACCCTCCCGGGAGTGTCCTACAATGAGCAGTTCTTC CATLPGVSYNEQFF
. . TRBJ2-2 TRBV19 TGTGCCAGTAGTATACGGCTAGCCTCCGGGGAGCTGTTTTTT CASSIRLASGELFF